Below, 7 T cell receptor beta chains from the same sample are listed, as sequenced in a study of cytomegalovirus exposure and HLA in healthy donors. Primers for the PCR totalled 60 Vbeta and 13 Jbeta. TCRdb's copy holds only in-frame clones and misses some; the assay was immunoSEQ multiplex PCR. This table has some 200,000 clones, approximately 80% appearing once. The specimen sequenced was PBMCs. Receptors originate from a girl aged 2-15 years in good health and CMV-seronegative.

V usage is TRBV5-6 and J usage is TRBJ1-4, with a tentative D call TRBD1 (5 bases). The V and J ends lost 1 base and 5 bases respectively, with 9 bases between them. The CDR3 runs 14 residues. Germline CDR1 reads SGHDT; CDR2 reads YYEEEE. Written as DNA, the CDR3 is TGTGCCAGCAGCTTGACAGGTGAAAATGAAAAACTGTTTTTT. Protein sequence: CASSLTGENEKLFF. Using reference TRBV5-6 and TRBJ1-4 for the parts outside the CDR3, the full variable domain is DAGVTQSPTHLIKTRGQQVTLRCSPKSGHDTVSWYQQALGQGPQFIFQYYEEEERQRGNFPDRFSGHQFPNYSSELNVNALLLGDSALYLCASSLTGENEKLFFGSGTQLSVL.

The rearrangement uses TRBV11-2 and TRBJ2-2; D may be TRBD2 (6 bases). Germline V gene lookup returns CDR1 SGHAT and CDR2 FQNNGV. V was trimmed by 1 base and J by 6 bases, leaving 12 bases between them. The CDR3 covers 15 residues. DNA for the CDR3: TGTGCCAGCAGCTTAGTGGGAGGTTTCTCCGGGGAGCTGTTTTTT. Translation: CASSLVGGFSGELFF.

The chain carries TRBV5-1 and TRBJ2-3; 7 bases are a match to TRBD2. Germline V CDR1 and CDR2: SGHRS, YFSETQ. V lost 7 bases to trimming and J lost 3 bases; unmatched junction nucleotides: 14. The CDR3 totals 16 residues. CDR3 sequence (DNA): TGCGCCAGCTCTTCGGGGGAGGGCCTTTTTACAGATACGCAGTATTTT. This encodes CASSSGEGLFTDTQYF. Filled out from reference TRBV5-1 and TRBJ2-3, the complete variable domain reads KAGVTQTPRYLIKTRGQQVTLSCSPISGHRSVSWYQQTPGQGLQFLFEYFSETQRNKGNFPGRFSGRQFSNSRSEMNVSTLELGDSALYLCASSSGEGLFTDTQYFGPGTRLTVL.

This clone has a single count. The chain combines TRBV14 with TRBJ1-1; D might be TRBD1 (6 bases). The V gene lost 5 bases and the J gene lost 11 bases, with 18 bases spanning the gap. CDR1 and CDR2 from the germline V gene are SGHDN and FVKESK. The CDR3 loop spans 13 amino acids. The DNA for the CDR3 is TGTGCCAGCAGCTCTACCGGACAGACCAAGGCTTTCTTT. Its translation is CASSSTGQTKAFF.

The chain joins TRBV2 to TRBJ2-5, with D possibly being TRBD2 (7 bases). Trimming removed 9 bases from V and 5 bases from J, with 13 bases in between. Looked up from germline, CDR1 is SNHLY and CDR2 is FYNNEI. The CDR3 length is 12 residues. This CDR3 is CASKGGGETQYF. The CDR3 nucleotides read TGTGCCAGTAAAGGGGGGGGTGAGACCCAGTACTTC.

The chain joins TRBV18 to TRBJ1-6; D remains unclear. Per germline, CDR1 KGHSH and CDR2 LQKENI. The CDR3 extends over 12 amino acids. Trimming pared 3 bases from V and 9 bases from J, leaving 6 bases between. CDR3 DNA: TGTGCCAGCTCACCGGCCAGTTCACCCCTCCACTTT. It codes for CASSPASSPLHF. The full variable domain, with the rest looked up from reference TRBV18 and TRBJ1-6, is NAGVMQNPRHLVRRRGQEARLRCSPMKGHSHVYWYRQLPEEGLKFMVYLQKENIIDESGMPKERFSAEFPKEGPSILRIQQVVRGDSAAYFCASSPASSPLHFGNGTRLTVT.

The genes are TRBV9 and TRBJ2-7; 7 nucleotides match TRBD2. This CDR3 region has 14 residues. The germline V gene encodes CDR1 SGDLS and CDR2 YYNGEE. The junction had 4 bases not matched to a gene; V was cut back by 4 bases and J by 0 bases. As DNA, the CDR3 is TGTGCCAGCAGCTTAGGCGGGAGCTCCTACGAGCAGTACTTC. Amino acids: CASSLGGSSYEQYF.